This T cell receptor beta chain derives from a study of OX40 agonist ivuxolimab in advanced cancers. At the level of the study: It was ivuxolimab, an agonistic anti-OX40 (CD134) antibody, that patients were treated with. Study outcomes and limitations: There was clonal expansion of CD4+ and CD8+ blood T cells by week 6 at 0.1 to 3.0 mg/kg.

Per the germline V gene, CDR1 is MNHEY and CDR2 is SMNVEV (reference sequence). The CDR3 covers 15 residues. V lost 4 bases and J 0 bases, leaving 9 bases between the germline ends. To note about this clone: What it recognizes is unknown.

Here immunoSEQ multiplex PCR was the method, and the copy in TCRdb shows in-frame clones only, minus some. This table holds over 8,000 clones, 75% to 85% found once. Patients had blood sampled at baseline and again on cycle 4 day 1 and cycle 7 day 1. This specimen consisted of CD4+ or CD8+ T cells sorted from blood, obtained in a trial of the OX40 agonist ivuxolimab. The receptor was isolated from an adult with an advanced solid tumor such as melanoma, head and neck, liver or kidney cancer. The V call is TRBV27, the J call TRBJ1-4; no clear D. CDR3 sequence reads: CASSYGEATNEKLFF. The CDR3 DNA is TGTGCCAGCAGTTACGGAGAAGCAACTAATGAAAAACTGTTTTTT.